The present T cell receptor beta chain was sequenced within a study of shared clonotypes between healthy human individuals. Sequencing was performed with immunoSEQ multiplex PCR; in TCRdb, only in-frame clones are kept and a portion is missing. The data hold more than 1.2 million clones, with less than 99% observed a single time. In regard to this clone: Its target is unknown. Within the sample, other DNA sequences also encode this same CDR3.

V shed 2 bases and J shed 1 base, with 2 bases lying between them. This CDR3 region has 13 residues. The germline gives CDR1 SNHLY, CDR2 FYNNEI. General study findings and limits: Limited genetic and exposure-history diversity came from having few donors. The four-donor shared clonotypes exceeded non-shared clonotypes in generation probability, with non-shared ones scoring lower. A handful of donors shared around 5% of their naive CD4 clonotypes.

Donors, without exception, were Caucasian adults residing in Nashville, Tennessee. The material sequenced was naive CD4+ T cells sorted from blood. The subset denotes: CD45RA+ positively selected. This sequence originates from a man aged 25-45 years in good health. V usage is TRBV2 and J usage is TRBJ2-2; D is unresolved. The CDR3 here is CASSEQNTGELFF. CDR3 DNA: TGTGCCAGCAGTGAACAGAACACCGGGGAGCTGTTTTTT.